These 17 T cell receptor beta chains share one sample of origin, sequenced in a study of human T cells and chemical hapten exposure (dated by TCRdb to the early 2020s). Library preparation employed RACE. TCRdb records NextSeq 500 as the sequencer. TCRdb reran the public reads through fastp at Q25 and MiXCR, keeping productive beta chains. Entries that share a CDR3 protein sequence are merged under the most common genes and DNA. Recorded for this sample are roughly 69,000 distinct CDR3 sequences; around 10% of them occurred a single time. Roughly 2.3% of the sample rests with the top ten. This specimen's time point label, per the study, means: patch test 3, about 24 weeks after DPC sensitization. In the paper's terms, the treatment or condition label means: therapeutic diphenylcyclopropenone sensitization with weekly scalp DPC. This specimen consisted of whole blood, obtained in connection with sensitization to the hapten diphenylcyclopropenone (DPC). These receptors all stem from a woman under 40 with alopecia areata. Some clones in this sample may be carry-over from other donors' samples.

This sequence joins TRBV2 and TRBJ1-4; D uncertain. This CDR3 contains 15 residues. The V gene lost 5 bases and the J gene lost 0 bases, with 10 bases spanning the gap. Per the germline V gene, CDR1 is SNHLY and CDR2 is FYNNEI. CDR3 nucleotides: TGTGCCAGCAGTAATCATCGGGCAACTAATGAAAAACTGTTTTTT. Protein product: CASSNHRATNEKLFF.

This chain connects TRBV15 to TRBJ2-5, with 7 bases identical to TRBD2. CDR3 size: 16 residues. V lost 2 bases, J lost 5 bases, and 11 bases stayed unmatched. Germline V gene data show CDR1 as LNHNV and CDR2 as YYDKDF (reference sequence). Here the CDR3 DNA reads TGTGCCACCAGCAGATCCATCGGGAGGCTGGGGGAGACCCAGTACTTC. It is translated as CATSRSIGRLGETQYF.

This clonotype came up a few times. The CDR3 nucleotides are TGTGCCAGCAGCTCACTTGGGCAGCGCCAACCAACCTACGAGCAGTACTTC. Protein product: CASSSLGQRQPTYEQYF. J is TRBJ2-7 and V is TRBV7-9; D is undetermined. This CDR3 contains 17 residues. The germline V and J ends were trimmed by 4 bases and 2 bases, with 21 bases remaining between them. Germline V CDR1 and CDR2: SEHNR, FQNEAQ (reference sequence).

The V gene is TRBV5-1, the J gene TRBJ2-7, with 11 bases matching TRBD2. This CDR3 spans 15 amino acids. V gave up 3 bases and J gave up 5 bases; unmatched junction bases: 7. CDR1 and CDR2 (germline): SGHRS, YFSETQ. CDR3 in DNA: TGCGCCAGCAGCTCTCTAGCGGGAGGATTCCACGAGCAGTACTTC. This gives the protein CASSSLAGGFHEQYF.

V usage is TRBV6-1 and J usage is TRBJ2-7; D possibly uses TRBD1 or TRBD2 (5 bases each). This CDR3 is built from 13 residues. Germline V lookup: CDR1 MNHNS, CDR2 SASEGT. Trimming took off 7 bases at V and 2 bases at J, with 12 bases between the two ends. The CDR3 bases are TGTGCCAGCATGAGGGACGGGACCTACGAGCAGTACTTC. Translation: CASMRDGTYEQYF.

The rearrangement links TRBV3-1 to TRBJ2-4; 14 bases agree with TRBD2. Germline CDR1 and CDR2: LGHDT and YNNKEL (reference sequence). This CDR3 has 14 amino acids. V trimming: 4 bases; J trimming: 10 bases; junction bases outside the gene matches: 3. The CDR3 bases are TGTGCCAGCAGCCTGACTAGCGGGGGGGCGATTCAGTACTTC. This encodes CASSLTSGGAIQYF.

This clonotype was detected ten times or more. The rearrangement uses TRBV5-1 and TRBJ2-3, with D perhaps matching TRBD2 (6 bases). V was trimmed by 2 bases and J by 4 bases, leaving 17 bases between them. The CDR3 contains 16 residues. In germline, CDR1 is SGHRS, CDR2 YFSETQ. The CDR3 coding sequence is TGCGCCAGCAGCTTACCACTAGGAGGCGGGGCAGATACGCAGTATTTT. Translation gives CASSLPLGGGADTQYF.

In its sample, this clonotype was seen a few times. The chain links TRBV7-2 to TRBJ1-5, with D tentatively TRBD1 (6 bases). The V end lost 1 base, the J end lost 7 bases, and 8 bases lay between the germline ends. The CDR3 extends over 13 amino acids. Per germline, CDR1 SGHTA and CDR2 FQGNSA. The CDR3 DNA reads TGTGCCAGCAGCTTAGACAGGGCCCAGCCCCAGCATTTT. Protein: CASSLDRAQPQHF. The full variable domain, completed using reference TRBV7-2 and TRBJ1-5, is GAGVSQSPSNKVTEKGKDVELRCDPISGHTALYWYRQSLGQGLEFLIYFQGNSAPDKSGLPSDRFSAERTGGSVSTLTIQRTQQEDSAVYLCASSLDRAQPQHFGDGTRLSIL.

Many counts were recorded for this clonotype. The gene calls are TRBV21-1 and TRBJ1-5; the table's D call, TRBD1, was not checked against the DNA. TRBV21-1 is termed a pseudogene. The CDR3 sequence is 15 residues long. CDR3: CASSGGQNSNQPQHF. The CDR3 DNA reads as TGTGCCAGCAGCGGAGGACAGAATAGCAATCAGCCCCAGCATTTT.

This chain uses TRBV7-9 with TRBJ2-2; 11 nucleotides agree with TRBD2. CDR1 and CDR2 (germline): SEHNR, FQNEAQ (reference sequence). Trimming at V came to 5 bases and at J to 9 bases, leaving 17 bases not matched to a gene. This CDR3 has 18 amino acids. The CDR3 DNA reads as TGTGCCAGCAGCCTGGGGACTAGCGGAGGTCATGGGCCCCGGGAGCTGTTTTTT. This translates into CASSLGTSGGHGPRELFF. Combining the CDR3 with reference TRBV7-9 and TRBJ2-2 gives the whole variable domain DTGVSQNPRHKITKRGQNVTFRCDPISEHNRLYWYRQTLGQGPEFLTYFQNEAQLEKSRLLSDRFSAERPKGSFSTLEIQRTEQGDSAMYLCASSLGTSGGHGPRELFFGEGSRLTVL.

This clonotype was recorded many times. This chain uses TRBV11-1 with TRBJ1-2; no clear D gene. The V gene's germline CDR1 is SGHAT and CDR2 FQDESV (reference sequence). The CDR3 has 11 residues. V gave up 8 bases and J gave up 2 bases, with 6 bases separating them. This CDR3 is CASSSNYGYTF. The DNA of the CDR3 is TGTGCCAGCTCTTCAAACTATGGCTACACCTTC.

This clonotype was observed a few times. J is TRBJ1-2 and V is TRBV27; TRBD1 matches at 7 bases. The J segment lost 6 bases and the V segment lost 2 bases, leaving 3 bases of the junction unmatched. The CDR3 consists of 13 residues. The V gene's germline CDR1 is MNHEY and CDR2 SMNVEV (reference sequence). The CDR3 region has the DNA TGTGCCAGCAGTTTAGGGCAGGGGGATGGCTACACCTTC. Its translation: CASSLGQGDGYTF.

The gene calls are TRBV6-1 and TRBJ2-4; D not resolved. CDR1 and CDR2 (germline): MNHNS, SASEGT. CDR3 length: 15 amino acids. Trimming took off 6 bases at V and 5 bases at J, with 17 bases between the two ends. The CDR3: CASRRTRSTENIQYF. The CDR3 DNA follows: TGTGCCAGCAGACGAACCCGATCGACGGAAAACATTCAGTACTTC.

J is TRBJ2-2 and V is TRBV7-2; D not resolved. In germline, CDR1 is SGHTA, CDR2 FQGNSA. The CDR3 spans 15 residues. The germline V and J ends were trimmed by 1 base and 2 bases, with 8 bases remaining between them. CDR3 sequence: CASSLEAVNTGELFF. CDR3 bases: TGTGCCAGCAGCTTAGAGGCAGTTAACACCGGGGAGCTGTTTTTT.

This clonotype was observed many times. This chain's CDR3 is CASSITGEPETQYF. For the CDR3, the DNA is TGTGCCAGCAGCATCACAGGGGAGCCAGAGACCCAGTACTTC. The rearrangement uses TRBV12-3 or TRBV12-4 and TRBJ2-5, with 7 bases identical to TRBD1. V lost 6 bases and J lost 4; bases outside the gene matches: 8. The CDR3 runs to 14 residues.

This clonotype was counted a few times. V usage is TRBV20-1 and J usage is TRBJ1-6; TRBD1 agrees at 8 bases. J was trimmed by 11 bases and V by 5 bases; bases with no gene match: 14. Germline V gene lookup returns CDR1 DFQATT and CDR2 SNEGSKA (reference sequence). The CDR3 sequence is 15 residues long. CDR3 sequence: CSARARDRRITPLHF. The DNA of the CDR3 is TGCAGTGCTCGAGCAAGGGACAGGAGAATTACACCCCTCCACTTT.

This clonotype was seen at least ten times. V and J are TRBV6-6 and TRBJ2-5; 8 bases agree with TRBD1. Unmatched junction bases numbered 5, after V lost 2 bases and J lost 0 bases. The CDR3 is made up of 16 amino acids. Germline loops: CDR1 MNHNY, CDR2 SVGAGI (reference sequence). The DNA of the CDR3 is TGTGCCAGCAGTTACACCGGGACAGGCCACCAAGAGACCCAGTACTTC. Translated, it gives CASSYTGTGHQETQYF.